The clone carrying this T cell receptor (beta chain) appeared a few times. Per germline, CDR1 MNHEY and CDR2 SVGEGT. CDR3 size: 12 residues. V shed 2 bases and J shed 10 bases, with 11 bases lying between them. This entry belongs to a study of blood T cell repertoires in COVID-19. Overall study context: Sites in the United States, Italy and Spain provided acute and convalescent COVID-19 samples. Nucleic acid was either cDNA or gDNA, and it came from T cells, B-cell-depleted T cells, or PBMCs.

Profiling relied on immunoSEQ multiplex PCR, and the TCRdb table lists in-frame clones only, not all of them. Here the sample spans 250,000 to 300,000 clones, 88% being singletons. This TCR was sampled from a woman in her thirties with acute or convalescent COVID-19. The V call is TRBV6-2 or TRBV6-3, the J call TRBJ1-1; D not certain. The sample comprised peripheral blood. CDR3 bases: TGTGCCAGCAGTTACGAGGCCGCGGGAGCTTTCTTT. Amino acid sequence: CASSYEAAGAFF.